Given below is one T cell receptor beta chain in context. Synthetic analogs of TCR templates were spiked into every PCR. Sequencing used immunoSEQ multiplex PCR; TCRdb keeps in-frame clones, though not all of them. Here the sample spans over 65,000 clones, roughly nine tenths being singletons. Time point indicated: pretreatment peripheral blood. Every patient provided from 1 to 8 samples, collected pretreatment and on-treatment. Trimming removed 6 bases from V and 4 bases from J; junction bases left unmatched: 13. Germline CDR1 SGHTA, CDR2 FQGTGA. The CDR3 length is 16 residues. This entry is derived from a study of PD-L1 blockade in urothelial cancer. Across the whole study: Chemotherapy regimens numbering 0 to 3 had been given to patients. Blood underwent analysis 3 weeks (second dose) and 6 weeks after treatment began.

This TCR was recovered from an older man with urothelial cancer. This chain uses TRBV7-3 with TRBJ1-2; 8 bases fit TRBD1. Source: PBMCs, taken around atezolizumab (anti-PD-L1) treatment. CDR3 protein: CASSPAASGGVYGYTF. The DNA of the CDR3 is TGTGCCAGCAGTCCAGCCGCCTCAGGGGGCGTCTATGGCTACACCTTC. The variable domain in full, with the rest retrieved from reference TRBV7-3 and TRBJ1-2, is GAGVSQTPSNKVTEKGKYVELRCDPISGHTALYWYRQSLGQGPEFLIYFQGTGAADDSGLPNDRFFAVRPEGSVSTLKIQRTERGDSAVYLCASSPAASGGVYGYTFGSGTRLTVV.